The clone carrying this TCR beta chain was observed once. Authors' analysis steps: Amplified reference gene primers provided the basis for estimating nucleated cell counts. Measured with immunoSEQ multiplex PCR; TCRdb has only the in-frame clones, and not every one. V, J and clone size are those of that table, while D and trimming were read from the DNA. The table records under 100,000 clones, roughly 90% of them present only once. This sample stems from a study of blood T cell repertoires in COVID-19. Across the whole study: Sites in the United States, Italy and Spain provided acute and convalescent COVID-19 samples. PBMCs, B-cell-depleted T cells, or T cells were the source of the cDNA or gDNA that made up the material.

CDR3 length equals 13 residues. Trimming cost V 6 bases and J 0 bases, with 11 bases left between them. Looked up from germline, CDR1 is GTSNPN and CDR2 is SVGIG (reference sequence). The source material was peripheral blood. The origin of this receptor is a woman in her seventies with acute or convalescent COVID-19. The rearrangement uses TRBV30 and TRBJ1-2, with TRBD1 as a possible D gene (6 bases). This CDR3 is CACNRVPNYGYTF. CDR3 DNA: TGTGCCTGCAACAGGGTACCTAACTATGGCTACACCTTC.